What follows is one TCR beta chain and its context. Per germline, CDR1 SGHNT and CDR2 YYREEE (reference sequence). The CDR3 sequence is 14 residues long. V was shortened by 5 bases and J by 4 bases, with 15 bases between the two germline ends. The data are from a study of blood T cell repertoires in COVID-19. Using immunoSEQ multiplex PCR, the repertoire was profiled, and TCRdb retains in-frame clones only, with some absent. The profile shows over 250,000 clones, approximately 85% of them singletons. The rearrangement links TRBV5-4 to TRBJ1-1; D might be TRBD1 (6 bases). The sequencing input was peripheral blood. The origin of this receptor is a woman aged 65 to 85 with acute or convalescent COVID-19. The CDR3 DNA follows: TGTGCCAGCAGGTGGGCGGGGGCGGGCACTGAAGCTTTCTTT. This gives the protein CASRWAGAGTEAFF.